Shown below are 21 T cell receptor beta chains from a single sample sequenced in a study of post-analysis software for immune sequencing data. Each TCR beta cDNA library carried unique molecular identifiers. MiXCR, run by TCRdb on the PCR reads, gives a single entry per CDR3 protein. The profile shows about 820,000 distinct CDR3 sequences, approximately 53% of them singletons. Study findings and constraints: Four to six TRBV segments (TRBV5-6, TRBV5-1 and TRBV20-1 among them) occurred more frequently in patients than in controls.

Their antigens are not known. Sequenced: blood. The receptors were sampled from a girl aged 10 to 17 with multiple sclerosis.

The chain employs TRBV11-2 and TRBJ1-2; TRBD1 agrees at 7 bases. There are 16 residues in the CDR3. With 0 bases clipped from V and 4 bases from J, the junction kept 8 bases outside the gene matches. Germline V CDR1 and CDR2: SGHAT, FQNNGV. As DNA, the CDR3 is TGTGCCAGCAGCTTAGATCCTCGGACAGGTTTCTATGGCTACACCTTC. Protein sequence: CASSLDPRTGFYGYTF.

This clonotype was observed a few times. This chain connects TRBV4-2 to TRBJ2-7; D may be TRBD1 (6 bases). CDR1 and CDR2 (germline): LGHNA, YNFKEQ. The length of the CDR3 is 16 residues. Trimming shortened V by 2 bases and J by 2 bases, and 16 bases separated the two germline ends. CDR3 amino acids: CASSQQMGTPTYEQYF. The DNA of the CDR3 is TGTGCCAGCAGCCAACAGATGGGGACACCGACCTACGAGCAGTACTTC.

The V and J genes are TRBV7-8 and TRBJ1-1; no clear D. CDR3 length equals 14 residues. CDR1 and CDR2 from the germline V gene are SGHVS and FQNEAQ. Trimming removed 5 bases at V and 0 bases at J, with 10 bases between. CDR3 bases: TGTGCCAGCAGCCCCACCATGATGAACACTGAAGCTTTCTTT. Protein: CASSPTMMNTEAFF.

In its sample, this clonotype was seen once. The V gene is TRBV5-1, the J gene TRBJ2-7; D possibly matches TRBD1 or TRBD2 (6 bases each). Germline V gene lookup returns CDR1 SGHRS and CDR2 YFSETQ. The CDR3 covers 16 residues. The V gene lost 0 bases and the J gene lost 2 bases, with 15 bases spanning the gap. The DNA for the CDR3 is TGCGCCAGCAGCTTGGCCGGGTGGGGGGACACCTACGAGCAGTACTTC. Its protein is CASSLAGWGDTYEQYF.

The chain is built from TRBV7-2 and TRBJ2-6, with 8 nucleotides matching TRBD2. With V trimmed by 7 bases and J by 0 bases, 11 bases remained unmatched. In germline, CDR1 is SGHTA, CDR2 FQGNSA. The CDR3 runs to 18 residues. This CDR3 reads CASTTGTRLLSGANVLTF. The CDR3 DNA reads as TGTGCCAGCACAACGGGGACTAGACTCCTCTCTGGGGCCAACGTCCTGACTTTC.

V gene TRBV14 combines with J gene TRBJ2-7; 7 bases agree with TRBD2. V lost 3 bases, J lost 2 bases, and 13 bases stayed unmatched. The CDR3 extends over 17 amino acids. The germline CDR1 and CDR2 sequences are SGHDN and FVKESK. The CDR3: CASSHPFGRVGPYEQYF. The CDR3 region has the DNA TGTGCCAGCAGCCACCCCTTTGGGAGGGTAGGGCCCTACGAGCAGTACTTC.

The V call is TRBV6-5, the J call TRBJ1-6; possible D gene TRBD1, 6 bases. Between the trimmed V and J ends, which lost 6 bases and 5 bases, there was a span of 14 bases. Germline-derived CDR1 and CDR2 are MNHEY and SVGAGI. CDR3 length: 15 residues. As DNA, the CDR3 is TGTGCCAGCAGCCTGGGGGCACCCGATAATTCACCCCTCCACTTT. This gives the protein CASSLGAPDNSPLHF.

The gene calls are TRBV7-9 and TRBJ2-1; TRBD2 agrees at 7 bases. The V gene end was trimmed by 1 base and the J gene end by 7 bases; junction bases not matched to a gene: 10. The CDR3 is 16 residues long. Germline assignment: CDR1 SEHNR and CDR2 FQNEAQ (reference sequence). The CDR3 nucleotides are TGTGCCAGCAGCTTAGTAATTAGCGGGCAACGTAATGAGCAGTTCTTC. It yields the protein CASSLVISGQRNEQFF.

This clonotype is a singleton in its sample. The CDR3 ends on some other residue instead of the conserved phenylalanine or tryptophan, so this is likely a read error. The chain uses TRBV20-1 and TRBJ2-7; TRBD1 aligns across 7 bases. V shed 0 bases, J shed 7 bases, and the junction held 15 bases outside the gene matches. Germline CDR1 DFQATT, CDR2 SNEGSKA (reference sequence). This CDR3 has 16 residues. CDR3 DNA: TGCAGTGCTAGAGATCGTAGAGTACAGGGGATAGAAGAGCAGTACTGC. The encoded protein is CSARDRRVQGIEEQYC.

This clonotype was seen only a few times. This chain connects TRBV29-1 to TRBJ1-2; the match to TRBD1 covers 7 bases. The V gene end was trimmed by 6 bases and the J gene end by 4 bases; junction bases not matched to a gene: 11. Germline CDR1 is SQVTM and CDR2 is ANQGSEA. This CDR3 contains 14 residues. The CDR3 coding sequence is TGCAGCGTACCGACAGGGATAACTTCCTATGGCTACACCTTC. It specifies CSVPTGITSYGYTF. Looking up the rest from reference TRBV29-1 and TRBJ1-2 gives the full variable domain: SAVISQKPSRDICQRGTSLTIQCQVDSQVTMMFWYRQQPGQSLTLIATANQGSEATYESGFVIDKFPISRPNLTFSTLTVSNMSPEDSSIYLCSVPTGITSYGYTFGSGTRLTVV.

V usage is TRBV4-1 and J usage is TRBJ2-1; 8 bases agree with TRBD1. The CDR3 runs to 16 residues. Per germline, CDR1 MGHRA and CDR2 YSYEKL. V lost 4 bases to trimming and J lost 7 bases; unmatched junction nucleotides: 12. For the CDR3, the DNA is TGCGCCAGCAGCCCTGGCCCGGACAGGGAATGGAATGAGCAGTTCTTC. This encodes CASSPGPDREWNEQFF.

The gene calls are TRBV20-1 and TRBJ2-7, with 14 bases fitting TRBD2. J gave up 4 bases and V 5 bases, and 7 bases lay outside the gene matches. The V gene's germline CDR1 is DFQATT and CDR2 SNEGSKA (reference sequence). This CDR3 has 15 residues. The CDR3 nucleotides are TGCAGTGCTGGAGGGACTAGCGGGAGTCAATACGAGCAGTACTTC. Translation gives CSAGGTSGSQYEQYF.

A word on this clonotype: This could be a read error, since a much larger clone is one nucleotide away. The rearrangement links TRBV6-5 to TRBJ2-3; 7 positions match TRBD2. The trim removed 11 bases at V and 2 bases at J, leaving 16 bases unmatched. This CDR3 has 16 residues. Germline V gene lookup returns CDR1 MNHEY and CDR2 SVGAGI. The CDR3 here is CAGNPKASGLTDTQYF. The CDR3 nucleotides read TGTGCCGGCAATCCGAAGGCTAGCGGCCTCACAGATACGCAGTATTTT.

The chain recombines TRBV14 with TRBJ2-1; D remains ambiguous. The CDR3 has 12 residues. Germline V gene sequence: CDR1 SGHDN, CDR2 FVKESK. Trimming took off 4 bases at V and 4 bases at J, with 5 bases between the two ends. The CDR3 nucleotides are TGTGCCAGCAGCCGGAGATACAATGAGCAGTTCTTC. Translated: CASSRRYNEQFF.

This sequence joins TRBV20-1 and TRBJ2-3; 9 bases map to TRBD2. The ends lost 3 bases at V and 4 bases at J; junction bases unmatched: 2. This CDR3 comprises 13 residues. The V gene's germline CDR1 is DFQATT and CDR2 SNEGSKA (reference sequence). The CDR3 here is CSARIAGADTQYF. For the CDR3, the DNA is TGCAGTGCTAGGATAGCGGGGGCAGATACGCAGTATTTT.

The genes are TRBV29-1 and TRBJ1-1; 7 nucleotides align to TRBD1. The CDR3 has 14 amino acids. After removal of 6 bases from V and 4 bases from J, the junction contained 11 bases not matched to a gene. Germline CDR1 SQVTM, CDR2 ANQGSEA. In nucleotides, the CDR3 is TGCAGCGTCCAAGACAGGGTAAAAGGCACTGAAGCTTTCTTT. This sequence encodes CSVQDRVKGTEAFF.

This clonotype was seen only a few times. V and J are TRBV20-1 and TRBJ2-7; D remains unclear. The ends were cut back, 2 bases at V and 6 bases at J, with 8 bases in the middle. This CDR3 is 11 amino acids long. The V gene's germline CDR1 is DFQATT and CDR2 SNEGSKA (reference sequence). CDR3 nucleotides: TGCAGTGCTAGACCCCAGGTCGAGCAGTACTTC. Translation: CSARPQVEQYF.

The rearrangement links TRBV12-3 or TRBV12-4 to TRBJ2-3; TRBD2 agrees at 10 bases. J lost 5 bases, V lost 8 bases, and 13 bases had no gene match. CDR3 length: 16 residues. Here the CDR3 reads CASRYMSGRGKDTQYF. The CDR3 bases are TGTGCCAGCCGATACATGAGCGGGAGGGGTAAAGATACGCAGTATTTT.

The rearrangement joins TRBV7-3 to TRBJ1-4; D not resolved. This CDR3 comprises 12 residues. Trimming took 5 bases from V and 7 from J, leaving 8 bases between them. The germline CDR1 and CDR2 sequences are SGHTA and FQGTGA. CDR3 loop: CASSPRTEKLFF. The DNA of the CDR3 is TGTGCCAGCAGCCCCAGGACTGAAAAACTGTTTTTT.

The J gene is TRBJ2-3, the V gene TRBV20-1, with 8 positions matching TRBD2. With V trimmed by 6 bases and J by 3 bases, 11 bases remained unmatched. The germline CDR1 and CDR2 sequences are DFQATT and SNEGSKA (reference sequence). The CDR3 extends over 15 amino acids. CDR3 DNA sequence: TGCAGTGCGACCTCCGGGACTAGGTCAACAGATACGCAGTATTTT. As protein: CSATSGTRSTDTQYF.

A word on this clonotype: The germline gene is not matched at one end of the junction; a read error may be the cause. The J gene is TRBJ1-2, the V gene TRBV9, with D possibly being TRBD1 (5 bases). This CDR3 contains 15 residues. Per the germline V gene, CDR1 is SGDLS and CDR2 is YYNGEE. CDR3 sequence: CASSGRDGLNYGCTF. The CDR3 DNA is TGTGCCAGCAGTGGACGGGACGGACTTAACTATGGCTGCACCTTC.